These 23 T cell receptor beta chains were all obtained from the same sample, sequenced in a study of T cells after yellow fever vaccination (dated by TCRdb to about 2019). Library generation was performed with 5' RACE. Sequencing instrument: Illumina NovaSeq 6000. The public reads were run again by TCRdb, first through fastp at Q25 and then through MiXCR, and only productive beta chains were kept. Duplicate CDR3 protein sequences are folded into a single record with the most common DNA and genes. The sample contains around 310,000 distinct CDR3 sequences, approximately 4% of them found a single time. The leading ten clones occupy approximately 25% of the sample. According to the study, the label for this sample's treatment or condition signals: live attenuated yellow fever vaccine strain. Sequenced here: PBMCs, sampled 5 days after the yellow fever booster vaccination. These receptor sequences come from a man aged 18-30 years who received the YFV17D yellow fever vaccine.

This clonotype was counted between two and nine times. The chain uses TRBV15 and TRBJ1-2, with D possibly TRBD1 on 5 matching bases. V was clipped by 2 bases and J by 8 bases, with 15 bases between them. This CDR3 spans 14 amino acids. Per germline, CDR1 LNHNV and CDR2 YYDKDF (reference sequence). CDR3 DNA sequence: TGTGCCACCAGCAGACAGGGTCCACTCTGGGGCTACACCTTC. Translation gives CATSRQGPLWGYTF.

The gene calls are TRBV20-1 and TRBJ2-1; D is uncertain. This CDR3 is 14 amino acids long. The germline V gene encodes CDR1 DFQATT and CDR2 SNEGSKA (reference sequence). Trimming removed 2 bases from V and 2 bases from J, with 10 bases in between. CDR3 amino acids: CSARTESAYNEQFF. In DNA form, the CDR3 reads TGCAGTGCTAGAACCGAGTCCGCCTACAATGAGCAGTTCTTC.

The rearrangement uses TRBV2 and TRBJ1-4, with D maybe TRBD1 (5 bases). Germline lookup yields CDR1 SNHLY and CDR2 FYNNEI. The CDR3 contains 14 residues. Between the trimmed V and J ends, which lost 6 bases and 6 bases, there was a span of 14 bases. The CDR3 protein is CASRGGLQYEKLFF. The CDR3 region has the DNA TGTGCCAGCAGGGGGGGACTGCAGTATGAAAAACTGTTTTTT. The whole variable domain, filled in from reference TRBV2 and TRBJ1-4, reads EPEVTQTPSHQVTQMGQEVILRCVPISNHLYFYWYRQILGQKVEFLVSFYNNEISEKSEIFDDQFSVERPDGSNFTLKIRSTKLEDSAMYFCASRGGLQYEKLFFGSGTQLSVL.

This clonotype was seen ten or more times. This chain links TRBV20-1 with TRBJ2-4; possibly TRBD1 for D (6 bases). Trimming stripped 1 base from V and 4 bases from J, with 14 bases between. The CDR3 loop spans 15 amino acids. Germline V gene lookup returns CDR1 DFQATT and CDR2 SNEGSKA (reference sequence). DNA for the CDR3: TGCAGTGCTAGAGTATGGGGGCGCGGTAAAAACATTCAGTACTTC. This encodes CSARVWGRGKNIQYF.

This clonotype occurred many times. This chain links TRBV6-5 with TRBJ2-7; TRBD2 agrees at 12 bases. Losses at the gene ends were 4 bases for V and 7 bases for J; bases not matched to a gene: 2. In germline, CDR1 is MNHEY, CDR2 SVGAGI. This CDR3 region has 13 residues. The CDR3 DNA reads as TGTGCCAGCAGTTCCGGACTAGCGGGGGAGCAGTACGTC. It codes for CASSSGLAGEQYV.

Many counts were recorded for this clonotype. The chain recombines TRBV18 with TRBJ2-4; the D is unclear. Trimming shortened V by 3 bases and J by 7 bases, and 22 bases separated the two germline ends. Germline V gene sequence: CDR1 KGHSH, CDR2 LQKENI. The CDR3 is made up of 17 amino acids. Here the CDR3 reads CASSPPANRLVVNIQYF. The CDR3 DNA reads TGTGCCAGCTCACCCCCGGCCAATAGGCTGGTGGTGAACATTCAGTACTTC.

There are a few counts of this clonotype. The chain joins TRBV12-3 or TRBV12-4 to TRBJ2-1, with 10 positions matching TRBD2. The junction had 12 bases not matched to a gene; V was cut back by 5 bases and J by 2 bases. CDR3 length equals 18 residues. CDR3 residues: CASSPRGGSGGTYNEQFF. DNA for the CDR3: TGTGCCAGCAGTCCACGTGGGGGTAGCGGGGGGACCTACAATGAGCAGTTCTTC.

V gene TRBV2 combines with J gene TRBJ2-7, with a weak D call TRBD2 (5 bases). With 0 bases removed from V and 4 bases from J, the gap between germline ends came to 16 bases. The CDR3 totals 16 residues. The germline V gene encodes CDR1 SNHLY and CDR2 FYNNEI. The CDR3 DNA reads TGTGCCAGCAGTGAAGCAATAGGCGACTACCATTACGAGCAGTACGTC. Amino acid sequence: CASSEAIGDYHYEQYV.

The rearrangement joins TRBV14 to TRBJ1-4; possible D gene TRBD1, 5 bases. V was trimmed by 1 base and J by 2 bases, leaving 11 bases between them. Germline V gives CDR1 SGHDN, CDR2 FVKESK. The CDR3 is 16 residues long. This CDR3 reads CASSQGAGWTNEKLFF. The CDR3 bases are TGTGCCAGCAGCCAAGGCGCAGGGTGGACTAATGAAAAACTGTTTTTT. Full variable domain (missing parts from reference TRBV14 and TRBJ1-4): EAGVTQFPSHSVIEKGQTVTLRCDPISGHDNLYWYRRVMGKEIKFLLHFVKESKQDESGMPNNRFLAERTGGTYSTLKVQPAELEDSGVYFCASSQGAGWTNEKLFFGSGTQLSVL.

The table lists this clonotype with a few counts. The CDR3 is CASSGGDRGYGYTF. The CDR3 DNA is TGTGCCAGCAGCGGAGGCGACAGGGGCTATGGCTACACCTTC. The V and J genes are TRBV13 and TRBJ1-2; TRBD1 agrees at 8 bases. Germline-derived CDR1 and CDR2 are PRHDT and FYEKMQ (reference sequence). After removal of 5 bases from V and 4 bases from J, the junction contained 6 bases not matched to a gene. This CDR3 contains 14 residues.

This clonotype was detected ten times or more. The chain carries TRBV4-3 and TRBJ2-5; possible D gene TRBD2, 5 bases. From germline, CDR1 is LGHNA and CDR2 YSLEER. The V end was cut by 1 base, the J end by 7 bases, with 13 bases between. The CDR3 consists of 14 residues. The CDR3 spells CASSQGRTRGTQYF. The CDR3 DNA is TGCGCCAGCAGCCAAGGGAGGACCCGCGGGACCCAGTACTTC.

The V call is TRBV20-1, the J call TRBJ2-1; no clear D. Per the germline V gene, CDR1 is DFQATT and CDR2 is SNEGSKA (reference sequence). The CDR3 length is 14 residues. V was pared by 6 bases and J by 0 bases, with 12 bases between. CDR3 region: CSARDSVSYNEQFF. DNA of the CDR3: TGCAGTGCCCGTGATTCCGTCTCCTACAATGAGCAGTTCTTC.

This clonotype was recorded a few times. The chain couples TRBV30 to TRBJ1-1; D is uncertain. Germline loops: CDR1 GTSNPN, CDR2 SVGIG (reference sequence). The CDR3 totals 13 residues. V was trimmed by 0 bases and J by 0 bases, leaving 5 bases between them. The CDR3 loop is CAWSVGVNTEAFF. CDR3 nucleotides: TGTGCCTGGAGTGTCGGGGTGAACACTGAAGCTTTCTTT.

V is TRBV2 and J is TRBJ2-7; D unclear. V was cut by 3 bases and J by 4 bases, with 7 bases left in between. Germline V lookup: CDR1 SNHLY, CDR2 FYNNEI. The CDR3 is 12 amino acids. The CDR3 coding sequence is TGTGCCAGCAGTGACGAGGTATACGAGCAGTACTTC. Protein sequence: CASSDEVYEQYF.

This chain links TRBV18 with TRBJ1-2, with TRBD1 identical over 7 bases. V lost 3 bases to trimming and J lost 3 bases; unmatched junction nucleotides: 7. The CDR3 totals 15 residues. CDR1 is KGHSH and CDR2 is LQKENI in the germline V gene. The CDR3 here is CASSPISDRYYGYTF. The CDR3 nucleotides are TGTGCCAGCTCACCGATATCGGACAGGTACTATGGCTACACCTTC.

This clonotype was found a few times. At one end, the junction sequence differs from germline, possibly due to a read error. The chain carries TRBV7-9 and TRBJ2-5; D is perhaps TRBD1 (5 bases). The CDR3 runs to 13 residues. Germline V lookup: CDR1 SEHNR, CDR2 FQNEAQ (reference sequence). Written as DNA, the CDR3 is TGTTCCAGCAGCTTGACAGTGAGAGAGACCCAGTACTTC. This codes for CSSSLTVRETQYF.

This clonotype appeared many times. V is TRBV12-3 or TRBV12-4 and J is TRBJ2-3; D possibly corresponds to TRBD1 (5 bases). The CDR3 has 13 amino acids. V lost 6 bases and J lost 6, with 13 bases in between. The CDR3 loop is CASSPRVGDTQYF. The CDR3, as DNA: TGTGCCAGCAGCCCCAGGGTTGGGGATACGCAGTATTTT.

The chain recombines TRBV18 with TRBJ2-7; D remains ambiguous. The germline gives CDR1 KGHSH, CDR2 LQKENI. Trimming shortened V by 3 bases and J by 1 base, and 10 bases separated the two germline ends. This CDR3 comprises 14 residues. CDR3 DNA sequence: TGTGCCAGCTCACCCAGTCCCGTTTCCTACGAGCAGTACTTC. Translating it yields CASSPSPVSYEQYF.

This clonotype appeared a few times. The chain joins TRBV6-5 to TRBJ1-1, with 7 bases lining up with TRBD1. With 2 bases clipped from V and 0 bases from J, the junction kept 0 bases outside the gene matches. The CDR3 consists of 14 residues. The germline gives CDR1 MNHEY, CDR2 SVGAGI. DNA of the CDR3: TGTGCCAGCAGTTACGACAGGGTGAACACTGAAGCTTTCTTT. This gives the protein CASSYDRVNTEAFF.

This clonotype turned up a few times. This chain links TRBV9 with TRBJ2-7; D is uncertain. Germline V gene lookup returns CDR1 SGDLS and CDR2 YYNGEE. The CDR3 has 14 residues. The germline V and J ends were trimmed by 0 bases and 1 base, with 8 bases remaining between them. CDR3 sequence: CASSVGAESYEQYF. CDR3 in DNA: TGTGCCAGCAGCGTAGGTGCGGAGTCCTACGAGCAGTACTTC. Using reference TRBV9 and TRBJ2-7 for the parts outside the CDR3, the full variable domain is DSGVTQTPKHLITATGQRVTLRCSPRSGDLSVYWYQQSLDQGLQFLIQYYNGEERAKGNILERFSAQQFPDLHSELNLSSLELGDSALYFCASSVGAESYEQYFGPGTRLTVT.

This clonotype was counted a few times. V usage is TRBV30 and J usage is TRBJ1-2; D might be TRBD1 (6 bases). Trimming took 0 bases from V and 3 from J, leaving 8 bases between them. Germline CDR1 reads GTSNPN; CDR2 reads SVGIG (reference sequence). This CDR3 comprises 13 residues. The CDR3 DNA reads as TGTGCCTGGAGTGTACAGGGACACTATGGCTACACCTTC. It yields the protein CAWSVQGHYGYTF.

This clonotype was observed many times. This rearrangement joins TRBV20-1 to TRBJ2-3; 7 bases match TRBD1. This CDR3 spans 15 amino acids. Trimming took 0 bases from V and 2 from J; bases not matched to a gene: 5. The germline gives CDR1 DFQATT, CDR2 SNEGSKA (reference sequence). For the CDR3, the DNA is TGCAGTGCTAGAGATAGCAGGGGGTTCACAGATACGCAGTATTTT. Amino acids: CSARDSRGFTDTQYF.

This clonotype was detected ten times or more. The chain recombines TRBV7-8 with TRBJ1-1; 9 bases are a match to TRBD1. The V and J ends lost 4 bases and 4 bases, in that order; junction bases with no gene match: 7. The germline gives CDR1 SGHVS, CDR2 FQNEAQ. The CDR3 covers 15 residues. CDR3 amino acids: CASSSQTGGTTEAFF. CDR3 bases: TGTGCCAGCAGCTCGCAGACAGGGGGAACCACTGAAGCTTTCTTT.